Included here is one T cell receptor beta chain sequence, with context. CDR3 length: 13 amino acids. V lost 6 bases and J lost 1, with 9 bases in between. From germline, CDR1 is SEHNR and CDR2 FQNEAQ (reference sequence). PCR used 60 Vbeta primers and 13 Jbeta primers. The data were produced by immunoSEQ multiplex PCR, yet TCRdb's version contains in-frame clones alone and is incomplete. The repertoire has some 220,000 clones, around 80% of them found once; the top ten carry more than 0.45%. Participants comprised healthy donors of bone marrow. This sample is part of a study of cytomegalovirus exposure and HLA in healthy donors.

The sequencing sample was made of PBMCs. J is TRBJ1-1 and V is TRBV7-9; a weak D match, TRBD1 (5 bases). This TCR was recovered from a boy between 10 and 17 years old in good health and CMV-seronegative. In DNA, the CDR3 is TGTGCCAGCAGTCCCCAGGGGAACACTGAAGCTTTCTTT. Residues: CASSPQGNTEAFF.